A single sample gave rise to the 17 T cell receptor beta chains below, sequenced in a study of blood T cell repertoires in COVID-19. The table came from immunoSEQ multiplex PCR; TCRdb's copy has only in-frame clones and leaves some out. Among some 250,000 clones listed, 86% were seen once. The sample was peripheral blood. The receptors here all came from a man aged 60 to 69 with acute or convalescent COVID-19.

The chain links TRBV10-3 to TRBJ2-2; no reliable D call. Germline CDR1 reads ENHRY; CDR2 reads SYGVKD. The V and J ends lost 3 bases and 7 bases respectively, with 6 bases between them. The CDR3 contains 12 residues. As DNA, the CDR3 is TGTGCCATCAGTGAATTCGTCGGGGAGCTGTTTTTT. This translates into CAISEFVGELFF.

The CDR3 DNA is TGTGCCAGCGGACTAGCGGATTCTAGCGAGCAGTACTTC. It codes for CASGLADSSEQYF. The chain employs TRBV6-6 and TRBJ2-7; 10 bases agree with TRBD2. The V and J ends lost 8 bases and 6 bases, in that order; junction bases with no gene match: 7. The CDR3 runs 13 residues. The germline gives CDR1 MNHNY, CDR2 SVGAGI (reference sequence).

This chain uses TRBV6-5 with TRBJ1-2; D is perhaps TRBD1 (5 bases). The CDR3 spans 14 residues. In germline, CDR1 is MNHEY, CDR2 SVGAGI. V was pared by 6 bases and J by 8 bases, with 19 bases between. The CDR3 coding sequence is TGTGCCAGCAGCCCCCTAGGGGAGGGCGGGGGCTACACCTTC. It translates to CASSPLGEGGGYTF.

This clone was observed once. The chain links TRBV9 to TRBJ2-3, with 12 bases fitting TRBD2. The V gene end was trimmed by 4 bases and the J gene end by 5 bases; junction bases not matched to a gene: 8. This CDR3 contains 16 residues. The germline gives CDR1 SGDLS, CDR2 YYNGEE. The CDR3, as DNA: TGTGCCAGCAGCTCTGTCTCGGGACTAGCGGGAGATACGCAGTATTTT. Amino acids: CASSSVSGLAGDTQYF.

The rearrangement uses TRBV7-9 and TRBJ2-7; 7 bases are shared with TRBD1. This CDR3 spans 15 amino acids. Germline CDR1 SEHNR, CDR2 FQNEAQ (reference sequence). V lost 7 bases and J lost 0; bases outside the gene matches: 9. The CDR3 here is CASTLTGSPSYEQYF. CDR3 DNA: TGTGCCAGCACCCTGACAGGGTCCCCCTCCTACGAGCAGTACTTC.

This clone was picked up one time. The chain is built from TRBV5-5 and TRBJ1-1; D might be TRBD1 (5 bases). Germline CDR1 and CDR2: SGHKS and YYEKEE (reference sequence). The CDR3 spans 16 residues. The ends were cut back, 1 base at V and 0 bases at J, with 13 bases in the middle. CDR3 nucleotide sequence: TGTGCCAGCAGCTTGACAGTAGGGGTTCTGAACACTGAAGCTTTCTTT. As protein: CASSLTVGVLNTEAFF.

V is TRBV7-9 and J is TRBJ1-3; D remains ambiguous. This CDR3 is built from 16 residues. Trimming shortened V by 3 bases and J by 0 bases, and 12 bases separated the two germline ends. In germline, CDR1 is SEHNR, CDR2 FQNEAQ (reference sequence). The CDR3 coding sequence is TGTGCCAGCAGCTTTGGGCAGCCGATCTCTGGAAACACCATATATTTT. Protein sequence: CASSFGQPISGNTIYF.

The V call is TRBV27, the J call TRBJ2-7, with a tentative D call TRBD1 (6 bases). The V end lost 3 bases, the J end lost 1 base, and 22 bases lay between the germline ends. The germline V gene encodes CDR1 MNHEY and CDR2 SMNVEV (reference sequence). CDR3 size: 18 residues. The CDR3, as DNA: TGTGCCAGCAGTTTTTCTCGGACAGTCTGGGCCCCGTCCTACGAGCAGTACTTC. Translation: CASSFSRTVWAPSYEQYF.

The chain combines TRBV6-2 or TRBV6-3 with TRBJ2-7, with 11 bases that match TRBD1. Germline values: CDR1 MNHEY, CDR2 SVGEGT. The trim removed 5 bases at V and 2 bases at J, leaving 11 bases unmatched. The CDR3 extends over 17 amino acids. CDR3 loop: CASSPFGTGGNPYEQYF. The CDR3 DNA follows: TGTGCCAGCAGTCCATTCGGGACAGGGGGAAACCCCTACGAGCAGTACTTC.

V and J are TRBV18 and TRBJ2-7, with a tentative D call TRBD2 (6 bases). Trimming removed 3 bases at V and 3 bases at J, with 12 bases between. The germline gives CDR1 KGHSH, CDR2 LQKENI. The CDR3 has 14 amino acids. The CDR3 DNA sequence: TGTGCCAGCTCACCGCGCCCGGGGGTCTACGAGCAGTACTTC. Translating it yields CASSPRPGVYEQYF.

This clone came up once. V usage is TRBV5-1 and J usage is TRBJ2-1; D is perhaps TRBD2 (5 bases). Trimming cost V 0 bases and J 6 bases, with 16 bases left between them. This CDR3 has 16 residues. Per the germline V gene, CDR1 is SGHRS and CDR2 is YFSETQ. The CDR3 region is CASSLGGEGWGNEQFF. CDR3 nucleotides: TGCGCCAGCAGCTTGGGGGGAGAGGGCTGGGGCAATGAGCAGTTCTTC. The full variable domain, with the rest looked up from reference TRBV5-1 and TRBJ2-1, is KAGVTQTPRYLIKTRGQQVTLSCSPISGHRSVSWYQQTPGQGLQFLFEYFSETQRNKGNFPGRFSGRQFSNSRSEMNVSTLELGDSALYLCASSLGGEGWGNEQFFGPGTRLTVL.

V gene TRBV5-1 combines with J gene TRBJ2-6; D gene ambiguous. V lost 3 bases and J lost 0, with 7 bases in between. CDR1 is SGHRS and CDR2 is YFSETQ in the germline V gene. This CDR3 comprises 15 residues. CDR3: CASSSTVSGANVLTF. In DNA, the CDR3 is TGCGCCAGCAGCTCCACAGTCTCTGGGGCCAACGTCCTGACTTTC.

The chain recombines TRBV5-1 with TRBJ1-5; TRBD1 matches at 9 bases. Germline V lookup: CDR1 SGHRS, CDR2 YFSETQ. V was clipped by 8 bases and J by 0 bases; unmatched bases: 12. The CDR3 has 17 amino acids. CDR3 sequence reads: CARTLRQGGYSNQPQHF. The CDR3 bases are TGCGCCAGGACCTTGAGACAGGGGGGTTATAGCAATCAGCCCCAGCATTTT.

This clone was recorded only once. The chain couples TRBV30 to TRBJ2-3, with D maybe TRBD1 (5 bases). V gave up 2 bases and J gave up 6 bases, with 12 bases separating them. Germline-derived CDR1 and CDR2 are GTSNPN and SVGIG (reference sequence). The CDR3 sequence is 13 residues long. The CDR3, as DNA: TGTGCCTGGAGTCCCCGGGCAGGGGATACGCAGTATTTT. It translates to CAWSPRAGDTQYF. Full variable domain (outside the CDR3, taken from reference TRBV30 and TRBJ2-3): SQTIHQWPATLVQPVGSPLSLECTVEGTSNPNLYWYRQAAGRGLQLLFYSVGIGQISSEVPQNLSASRPQDRQFILSSKKLLLSDSGFYLCAWSPRAGDTQYFGPGTRLTVL.

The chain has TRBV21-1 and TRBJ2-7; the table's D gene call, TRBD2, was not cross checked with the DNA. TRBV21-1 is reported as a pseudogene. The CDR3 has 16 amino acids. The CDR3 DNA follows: TGTGCCAGCAATCCCCCTGGAGCCGGGAGCTCCTACGAGCAGTACTTC. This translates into CASNPPGAGSSYEQYF.

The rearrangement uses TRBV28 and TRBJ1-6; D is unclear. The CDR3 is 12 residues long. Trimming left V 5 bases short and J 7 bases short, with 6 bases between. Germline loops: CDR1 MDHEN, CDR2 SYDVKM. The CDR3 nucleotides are TGTGCCAGCAGTCCGGGGAATTCACCCCTCCACTTT. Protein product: CASSPGNSPLHF.

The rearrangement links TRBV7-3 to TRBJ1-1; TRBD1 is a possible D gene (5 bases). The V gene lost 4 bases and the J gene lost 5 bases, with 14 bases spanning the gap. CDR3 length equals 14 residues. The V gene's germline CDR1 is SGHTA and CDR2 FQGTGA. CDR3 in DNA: TGTGCCAGCAGCTCCCCCGGGGGACGTACTGAAGCTTTCTTT. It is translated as CASSSPGGRTEAFF.